In this sample, the clone carrying this TCR beta chain turned up a few times. The protocol was immunoSEQ multiplex PCR, while the TCRdb copy is restricted to in-frame clones and leaves out a portion. This sample has roughly 76,000 clones; around 88% occur once, and the top ten carry around 7.9%. This specimen belongs to a study of blood T cell repertoires in COVID-19. For the study at large: T cells, B-cell-depleted T cells, or PBMCs provided the cDNA or gDNA that served as material.

Germline V CDR1 and CDR2: MNHEY, SMNVEV (reference sequence). This CDR3 has 16 amino acids. Trimming took 0 bases from V and 7 from J, leaving 19 bases between them. This clonotype was sampled from a man aged 25 to 40 with acute or convalescent COVID-19. Material for sequencing was peripheral blood. The chain joins TRBV27 to TRBJ2-7, with D unresolved. The CDR3: CASSLSNGKWRREQYF. DNA of the CDR3: TGTGCCAGCAGTTTATCTAATGGCAAGTGGAGACGTGAGCAGTACTTC.